Below, one T cell receptor beta chain is given with its context. Profiled with immunoSEQ multiplex PCR; TCRdb holds only in-frame clones, not every one. This table has around 99,000 clones, around four fifths appearing once. The data originate from a study of a mutant IDH1 vaccine in newly diagnosed glioma. The time point is: baseline, week 1 (first vaccination visit). Indicated treatment: pre-vaccination baseline after standard-of-care therapy. Sample: PBMCs, taken from a glioma patient treated with radiotherapy, temozolomide or both. This receptor was obtained from a man aged 35 to 55 with glioma.

The CDR3 coding sequence is TGTGCCAGCAGCTCTGTGGGGGGCGGAAGCTATGGCTACACCTTC. Translation: CASSSVGGGSYGYTF. The chain couples TRBV7-2 to TRBJ1-2, with D perhaps TRBD1 (6 bases). Germline CDR1 SGHTA, CDR2 FQGNSA. Trimming pared 4 bases from V and 4 bases from J, leaving 16 bases between. This CDR3 has 15 residues.